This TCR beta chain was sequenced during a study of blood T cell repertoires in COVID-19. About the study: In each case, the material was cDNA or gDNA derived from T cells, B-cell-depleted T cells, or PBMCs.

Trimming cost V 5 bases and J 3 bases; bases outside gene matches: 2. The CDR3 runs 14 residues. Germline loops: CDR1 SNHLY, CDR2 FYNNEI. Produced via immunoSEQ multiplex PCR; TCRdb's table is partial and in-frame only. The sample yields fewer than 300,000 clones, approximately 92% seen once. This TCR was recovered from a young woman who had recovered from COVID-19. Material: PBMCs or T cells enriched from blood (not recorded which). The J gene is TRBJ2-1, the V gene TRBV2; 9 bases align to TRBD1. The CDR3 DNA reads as TGTGCCAGCAGTCCGGACAGGGGCTACAATGAGCAGTTCTTC. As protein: CASSPDRGYNEQFF.